This is a list of T cell receptor beta chains from one sample in a study of blood T cell repertoires in COVID-19. The method was immunoSEQ multiplex PCR; TCRdb's version includes in-frame clones alone and lacks a portion of them. The profile shows some 200,000 clones, around 81% of them singletons. Sequenced input: peripheral blood. All receptors come from a human donor in a cohort sampled during active COVID-19. The CDR3 runs from the conserved cysteine through the conserved F or W. A D gene is named only where the DNA matches it firmly. Clone size is given for some rows only: seen once, a few or many times, or a class if the clone is expanded.

d_gene	abundance	j_gene	v_gene	CDR3aa	CDR3nt
TRBD1	.	TRBJ1-4	TRBV19	CASHRGRTNEKLFF	TGTGCCAGCCACAGGGGGCGGACTAATGAAAAACTGTTTTTT
.	.	TRBJ2-7	TRBV20-1	CSASTSSYEQYF	TGCAGTGCTAGTACAAGCTCCTACGAGCAGTACTTC
TRBD1	.	TRBJ1-2	TRBV5-5	CASSTPGQGGYGYTF	TGTGCCAGCAGCACCCCGGGACAGGGAGGGTATGGCTACACCTTC
TRBD1	once	TRBJ2-2	TRBV5-1	CASGPGQGTGELFF	TGCGCCAGCGGGCCGGGACAGGGGACCGGGGAGCTGTTTTTT
.	.	TRBJ1-3	TRBV7-2	CASSLEEVAGSGNTIYF	TGTGCCAGCAGCTTAGAAGAGGTGGCGGGTTCTGGAAACACCATATATTTT
TRBD2	.	TRBJ2-5	TRBV15	CATSRDPAGVETQYF	TGTGCCACCAGCAGAGATCCAGCGGGAGTTGAGACCCAGTACTTC
TRBD2	.	TRBJ2-1	TRBV5-1	CASSFPGSGRWNEQFF	TGCGCCAGCAGCTTTCCCGGGAGCGGGAGGTGGAATGAGCAGTTCTTC
TRBD1	.	TRBJ1-6	TRBV29-1	CSTRTGGYNSPLHF	TGCAGCACAAGGACAGGGGGTTATAATTCACCCCTCCACTTT
TRBD1	.	TRBJ1-2	TRBV3-1/TRBV3-2	CASSQVVGREGASHYGYTF	TGTGCCAGCAGCCAAGTTGTGGGACGGGAGGGGGCGTCTCACTATGGCTACACCTTC
.	.	TRBJ1-5	TRBV5-1	CASSLMADQPQHF	TGCGCCAGCAGCTTGATGGCCGATCAGCCCCAGCATTTT
.	.	TRBJ1-2	TRBV28	CASRRTDYQNYGYTF	TGTGCCAGCAGGAGAACGGACTACCAAAACTATGGCTACACCTTC
.	once	TRBJ1-1	TRBV5-1	CASSLEVLAGKNTEAFF	TGCGCCAGCAGCTTGGAAGTCTTAGCGGGAAAGAACACTGAAGCTTTCTTT
TRBD1	.	TRBJ2-1	TRBV6-2/TRBV6-3	CASSGGQGPFTEQFF	TGTGCCAGCAGTGGCGGACAGGGGCCGTTCACTGAGCAGTTCTTC